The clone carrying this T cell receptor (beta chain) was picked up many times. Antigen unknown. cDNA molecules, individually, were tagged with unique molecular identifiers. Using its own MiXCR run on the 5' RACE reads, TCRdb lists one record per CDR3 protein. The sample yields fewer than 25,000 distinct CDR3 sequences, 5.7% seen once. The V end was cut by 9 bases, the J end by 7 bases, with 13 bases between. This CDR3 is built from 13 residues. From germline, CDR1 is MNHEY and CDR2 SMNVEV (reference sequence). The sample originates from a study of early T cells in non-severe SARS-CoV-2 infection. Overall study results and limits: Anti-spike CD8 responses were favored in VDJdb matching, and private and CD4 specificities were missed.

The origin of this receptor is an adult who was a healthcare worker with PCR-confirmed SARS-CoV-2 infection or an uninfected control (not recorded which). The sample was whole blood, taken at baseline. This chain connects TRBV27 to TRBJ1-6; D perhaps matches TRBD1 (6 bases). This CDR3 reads CASTGRRNSPLHF. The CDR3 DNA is TGTGCCAGTACAGGGAGGAGGAATTCACCCCTCCACTTT.